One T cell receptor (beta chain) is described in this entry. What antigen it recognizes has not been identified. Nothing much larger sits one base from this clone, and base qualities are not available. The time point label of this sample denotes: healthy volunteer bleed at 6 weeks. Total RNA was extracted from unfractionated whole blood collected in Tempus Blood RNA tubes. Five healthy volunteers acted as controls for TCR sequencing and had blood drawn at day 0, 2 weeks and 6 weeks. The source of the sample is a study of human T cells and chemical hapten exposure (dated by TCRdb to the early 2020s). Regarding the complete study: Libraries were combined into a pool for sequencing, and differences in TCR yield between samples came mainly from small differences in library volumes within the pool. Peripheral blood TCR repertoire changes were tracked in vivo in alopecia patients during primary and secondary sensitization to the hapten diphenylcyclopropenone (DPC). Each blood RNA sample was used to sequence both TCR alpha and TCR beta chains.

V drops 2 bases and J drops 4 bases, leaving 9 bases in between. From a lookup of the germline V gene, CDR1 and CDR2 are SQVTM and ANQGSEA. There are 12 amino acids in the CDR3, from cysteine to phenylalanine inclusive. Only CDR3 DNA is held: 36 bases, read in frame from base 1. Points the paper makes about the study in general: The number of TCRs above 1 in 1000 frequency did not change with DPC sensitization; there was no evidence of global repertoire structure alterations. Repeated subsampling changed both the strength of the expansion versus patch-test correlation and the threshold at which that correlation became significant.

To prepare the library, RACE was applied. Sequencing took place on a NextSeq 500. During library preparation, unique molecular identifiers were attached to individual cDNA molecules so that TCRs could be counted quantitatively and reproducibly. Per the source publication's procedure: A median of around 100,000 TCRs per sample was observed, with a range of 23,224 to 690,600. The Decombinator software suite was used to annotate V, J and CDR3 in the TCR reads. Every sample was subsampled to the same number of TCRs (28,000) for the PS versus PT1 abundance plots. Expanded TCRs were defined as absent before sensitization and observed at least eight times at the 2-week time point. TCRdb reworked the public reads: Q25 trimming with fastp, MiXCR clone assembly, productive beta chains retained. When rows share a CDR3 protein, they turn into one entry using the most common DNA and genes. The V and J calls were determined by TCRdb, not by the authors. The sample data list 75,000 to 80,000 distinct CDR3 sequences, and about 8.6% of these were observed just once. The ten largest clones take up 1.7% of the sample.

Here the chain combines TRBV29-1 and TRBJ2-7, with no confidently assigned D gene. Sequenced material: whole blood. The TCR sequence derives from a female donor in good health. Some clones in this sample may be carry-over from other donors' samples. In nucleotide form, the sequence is TGCAGCGTTGAACAGGAAAATTACGAGCAGTACTTC. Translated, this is CSVEQENYEQYF.